The present T cell receptor (beta chain) was sequenced within a study of shared clonotypes between healthy human individuals. Findings and limits, study-wide: A reduction in generation probabilities was seen for non-shared clonotypes relative to those shared by all four donors. Rarefaction analysis demonstrated incomplete sorted-subset sequencing notwithstanding large depth.

Concerning this clone: The antigen is undetermined.

Repertoires were generated with immunoSEQ multiplex PCR, while TCRdb's copy carries only in-frame clones and drops some. Here the sample spans some 2.1 million clones, approximately 94% being singletons. The naive CD8 population came from CD45RO-negative cells selected for CCR7, without terminally differentiated effector memory CD45RA+ cells. The V gene lost 4 bases and the J gene lost 6 bases, with 16 bases spanning the gap. Germline V CDR1 and CDR2: SGHDN, FVKESK. This CDR3 comprises 14 residues. The sequence derives from a man aged 18 to 29 in good health. Sequencing used naive CD8+ T cells sorted from blood. V gene TRBV14 combines with J gene TRBJ2-7; tentatively, D is TRBD2 (7 bases). The DNA for the CDR3 is TGTGCCAGCAGCCGACGGGGGGCGGGAGTCGAGCAGTACTTC. Protein sequence: CASSRRGAGVEQYF.